The 5 T cell receptor beta chains below come from one sample, sequenced in a study of CD8 T cells in Susac syndrome. It was with random hexamers that 0.5 to 1 ug RNA was reverse transcribed. MiXCR was run by TCRdb on the immunoSEQ multiplex PCR reads, yielding one entry per CDR3 protein. The table lists 150,000 to 200,000 distinct CDR3 sequences, approximately 94% of them singletons, with roughly 0.095% in the top ten. The sequenced sample consisted of CD4+ T cells from PBMCs. These receptors originate from a human donor with multiple sclerosis.

The chain carries TRBV20-1 and TRBJ2-1, with D perhaps matching TRBD1 (5 bases). Between the trimmed V and J ends, which lost 6 bases and 0 bases, there was a span of 12 bases. Germline CDR1 is DFQATT and CDR2 is SNEGSKA (reference sequence). This CDR3 has 14 residues. CDR3 in amino acids: CSADQGSSYNEQFF. The CDR3, as DNA: TGCAGTGCGGACCAGGGAAGCTCCTACAATGAGCAGTTCTTC.

The chain uses TRBV6-6 and TRBJ1-1; the D is unclear. CDR1 and CDR2 (germline): MNHNY, SVGAGI (reference sequence). The CDR3 sequence is 10 residues long. Trimming cost V 3 bases and J 6 bases, with 2 bases left between them. CDR3: CASSYSEAFF. The CDR3 region has the DNA TGTGCCAGCAGTTATTCTGAAGCTTTCTTT.

The chain combines TRBV12-3 or TRBV12-4 with TRBJ2-7; D is unclear. The CDR3 sequence is 13 residues long. The V and J ends lost 9 bases and 1 base respectively, with 13 bases between them. The CDR3 DNA reads as TGTGCCAGTAGTGGGGTGGGATCCTACGAGCAGTACTTC. Amino acids: CASSGVGSYEQYF.

V is TRBV28 and J is TRBJ2-5; no clear D. The germline V gene encodes CDR1 MDHEN and CDR2 SYDVKM. CDR3 length equals 11 residues. Between the trimmed V and J ends, which lost 6 bases and 3 bases, there was a span of 5 bases. The CDR3 DNA sequence: TGTGCCAGCAGGCTTAAAGAGACCCAGTACTTC. Its protein is CASRLKETQYF. Combining the CDR3 with reference TRBV28 and TRBJ2-5 gives the whole variable domain DVKVTQSSRYLVKRTGEKVFLECVQDMDHENMFWYRQDPGLGLRLIYFSYDVKMKEKGDIPEGYSVSREKKERFSLILESASTNQTSMYLCASRLKETQYFGPGTRLLVL.

This chain connects TRBV24-1 to TRBJ2-4, with D hard to call. The V gene lost 4 bases and the J gene lost 3 bases, with 15 bases spanning the gap. Germline V gives CDR1 KGHDR, CDR2 SFDVKD. The length of the CDR3 is 16 residues. The CDR3 protein is CATSDAQRAGKNIQYF. CDR3 DNA sequence: TGTGCCACCAGTGACGCTCAAAGGGCAGGCAAAAACATTCAGTACTTC.